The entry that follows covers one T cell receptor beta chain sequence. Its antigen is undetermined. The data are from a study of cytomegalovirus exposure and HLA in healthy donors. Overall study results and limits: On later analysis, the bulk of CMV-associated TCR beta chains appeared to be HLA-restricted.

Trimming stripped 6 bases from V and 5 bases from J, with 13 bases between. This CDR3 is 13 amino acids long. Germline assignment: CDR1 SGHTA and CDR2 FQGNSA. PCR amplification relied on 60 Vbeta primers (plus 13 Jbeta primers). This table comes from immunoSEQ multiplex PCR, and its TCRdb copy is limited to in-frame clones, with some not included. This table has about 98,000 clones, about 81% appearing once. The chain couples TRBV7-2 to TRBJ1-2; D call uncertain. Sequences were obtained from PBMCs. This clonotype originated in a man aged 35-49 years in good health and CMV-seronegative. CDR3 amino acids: CASSTSGAYGYTF. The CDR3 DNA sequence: TGTGCCAGCAGTACCAGCGGAGCATATGGCTACACCTTC. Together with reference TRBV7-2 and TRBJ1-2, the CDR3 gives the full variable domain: GAGVSQSPSNKVTEKGKDVELRCDPISGHTALYWYRQSLGQGLEFLIYFQGNSAPDKSGLPSDRFSAERTGGSVSTLTIQRTQQEDSAVYLCASSTSGAYGYTFGSGTRLTVV.